One and the same sample provided the 10 T cell receptor beta chains below, sequenced in a study of T cells after yellow fever vaccination (dated by TCRdb to 2018 to 2020). This sample's treatment or condition label indicates: live attenuated yellow fever vaccine strain. Preparation of the library involved 5' RACE. For sequencing, an Illumina NovaSeq 6000 was employed. TCRdb reprocessing: public reads trimmed at Q25 with fastp, clones called with MiXCR, in-frame beta chains kept. Rows are combined by CDR3 protein, so each entry shows the most common genes and DNA. Present in this sample are some 420,000 distinct CDR3 sequences, roughly a sixth of which were seen just once. The ten largest clones represent roughly a sixth of the sample. Sequenced here: PBMCs, sampled before the yellow fever booster vaccination. These receptors were collected from a man younger than 30 who received the YFV17D yellow fever vaccine.

The chain's CDR3 is CASSFSSLEQYF. CDR3 nucleotides: TGTGCCAGCAGTTTTTCCTCCCTCGAGCAGTACTTC. The chain couples TRBV12-3 or TRBV12-4 to TRBJ2-7; no definite D call. With 3 bases removed from V and 6 bases from J, the gap between germline ends came to 9 bases. There are 12 residues in the CDR3.

This clonotype has ten or more counts. The CDR3 region is CASSLEFGKMNTEAFF. The CDR3 nucleotides read TGTGCCAGCAGCTTAGAGTTTGGAAAAATGAACACTGAAGCTTTCTTT. The V call is TRBV11-2, the J call TRBJ1-1; the D is unclear. V lost 0 bases and J lost 0, with 11 bases in between. This CDR3 has 16 amino acids. CDR1 SGHAT and CDR2 FQNNGV come from the germline V gene.

Only a few counts were recorded for this clonotype. The rearrangement uses TRBV5-1 and TRBJ2-4; 7 nucleotides align to TRBD1. The CDR3 is made up of 15 amino acids. The V gene end was trimmed by 0 bases and the J gene end by 7 bases; junction bases not matched to a gene: 7. In germline, CDR1 is SGHRS, CDR2 YFSETQ. The CDR3 here is CASSLGQGATNIQYF. The CDR3 DNA follows: TGCGCCAGCAGCTTGGGACAGGGCGCGACGAACATTCAGTACTTC.

J is TRBJ2-2 and V is TRBV6-1; TRBD2 matches 7 bases. CDR3 length: 15 residues. Trimming at V came to 7 bases and at J to 6 bases, leaving 11 bases not matched to a gene. Looked up from germline, CDR1 is MNHNS and CDR2 is SASEGT. This CDR3 is CASTQRGDPSGELFF. As DNA, the CDR3 is TGTGCCAGCACCCAGCGGGGAGACCCTTCCGGGGAGCTGTTTTTT.

This chain joins TRBV7-2 and TRBJ2-7, with 7 bases matching TRBD1. This CDR3 spans 15 amino acids. Per the germline V gene, CDR1 is SGHTA and CDR2 is FQGNSA. V shed 1 base and J 2 bases; nucleotides not matched to a gene: 5. CDR3 sequence (DNA): TGTGCCAGCAGCTTAGAGTGGACAGGTGCCTACGAGCAGTACTTC. Amino acids: CASSLEWTGAYEQYF.

V gene TRBV4-1 combines with J gene TRBJ2-5; tentatively, D is TRBD1 or TRBD2 (5 bases each). Trimming removed 3 bases at V and 4 bases at J, with 9 bases between. CDR1 is MGHRA, CDR2 YSYEKL, per germline. This CDR3 is 13 amino acids long. The CDR3, as DNA: TGCGCCAGCAGCCACATTGGGGGAGAGACCCAGTACTTC. This sequence encodes CASSHIGGETQYF.

V usage is TRBV12-5 and J usage is TRBJ1-5; maybe TRBD1 (6 bases). Trimming cost V 6 bases and J 8 bases, with 14 bases left between them. This CDR3 contains 13 residues. Germline CDR1 and CDR2: LGHNT and FRNRAP. The CDR3 sequence is CASGSDSQEPQHF. The CDR3 DNA reads TGTGCTAGTGGCTCGGACAGTCAAGAGCCCCAGCATTTT.

This clonotype was detected a few times. The chain has TRBV5-1 and TRBJ2-5, with 11 bases aligning to TRBD2. This CDR3 is built from 14 residues. Germline CDR1 reads SGHRS; CDR2 reads YFSETQ. Trimming at V came to 7 bases and at J to 0 bases, leaving 2 bases not matched to a gene. The CDR3 spells CASGTSGNQETQYF. DNA for the CDR3: TGCGCCAGCGGGACTAGCGGAAACCAAGAGACCCAGTACTTC.

This chain links TRBV6-2 or TRBV6-3 with TRBJ2-7; D possibly corresponds to TRBD1 (7 bases). The germline V gene has CDR1 MNHEY and CDR2 SVGEGT. The CDR3 loop spans 15 amino acids. The V end lost 0 bases, the J end lost 3 bases, and 12 bases lay between the germline ends. The CDR3 is CASSYSAQGGYEQYV. As DNA, the CDR3 is TGTGCCAGCAGTTACTCGGCCCAGGGGGGCTACGAGCAGTACGTC.

This clonotype appeared a single time. The chain is built from TRBV20-1 and TRBJ2-2, with 12 nucleotides matching TRBD2. J was trimmed by 1 base and V by 3 bases; bases with no gene match: 3. Germline V CDR1 and CDR2: DFQATT, SNEGSKA (reference sequence). The CDR3 length is 16 residues. The CDR3 sequence: CSARKTSGGNTGELFF. CDR3 DNA sequence: TGCAGTGCTAGGAAGACTAGCGGGGGGAACACCGGGGAGCTGTTTTTT.